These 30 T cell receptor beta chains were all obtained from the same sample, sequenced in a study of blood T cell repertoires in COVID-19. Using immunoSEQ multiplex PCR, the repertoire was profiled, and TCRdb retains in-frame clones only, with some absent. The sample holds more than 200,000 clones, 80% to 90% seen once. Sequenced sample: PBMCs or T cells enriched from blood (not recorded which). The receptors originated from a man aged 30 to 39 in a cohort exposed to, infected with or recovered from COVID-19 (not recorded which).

CDR3 protein: CASSLGAVYEQYF. CDR3 nucleotides: TGCGCCAGCAGCTTGGGGGCAGTCTACGAGCAGTACTTC. The V gene is TRBV5-1, the J gene TRBJ2-7; no clear D. The CDR3 length is 13 residues. Trimming cost V 0 bases and J 3 bases, with 7 bases left between them. CDR1 and CDR2 (germline): SGHRS, YFSETQ.

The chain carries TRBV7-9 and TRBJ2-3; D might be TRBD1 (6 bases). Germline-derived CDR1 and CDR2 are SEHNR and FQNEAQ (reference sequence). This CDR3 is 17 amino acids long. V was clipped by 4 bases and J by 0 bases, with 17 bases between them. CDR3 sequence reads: CASSSRSGHRSTDTQYF. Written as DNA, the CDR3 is TGTGCCAGCAGCTCTAGGTCGGGACACCGAAGCACAGATACGCAGTATTTT.

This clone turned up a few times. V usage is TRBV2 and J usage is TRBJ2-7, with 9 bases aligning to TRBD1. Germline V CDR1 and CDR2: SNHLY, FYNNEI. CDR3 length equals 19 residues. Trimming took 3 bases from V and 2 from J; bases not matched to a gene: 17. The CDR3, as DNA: TGTGCCAGCAGTGATGAACGGGACAGGGTATCTATGAACCCCTACGAGCAGTACTTC. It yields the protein CASSDERDRVSMNPYEQYF.

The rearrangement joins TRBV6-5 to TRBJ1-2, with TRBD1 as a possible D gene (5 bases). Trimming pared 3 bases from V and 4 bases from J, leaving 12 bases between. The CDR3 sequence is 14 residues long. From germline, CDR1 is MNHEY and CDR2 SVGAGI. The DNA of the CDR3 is TGTGCCAGCAGTTATAGTGGGGACTTCTATGGCTACACCTTC. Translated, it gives CASSYSGDFYGYTF.

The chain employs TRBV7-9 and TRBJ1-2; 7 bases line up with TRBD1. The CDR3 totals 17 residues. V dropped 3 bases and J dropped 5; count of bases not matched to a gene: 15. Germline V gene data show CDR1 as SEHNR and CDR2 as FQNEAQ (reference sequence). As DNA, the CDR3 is TGTGCCAGCAGCTTTCTCGGTAGACAGGGCTTTCGGTATGGCTACACCTTC. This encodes CASSFLGRQGFRYGYTF.

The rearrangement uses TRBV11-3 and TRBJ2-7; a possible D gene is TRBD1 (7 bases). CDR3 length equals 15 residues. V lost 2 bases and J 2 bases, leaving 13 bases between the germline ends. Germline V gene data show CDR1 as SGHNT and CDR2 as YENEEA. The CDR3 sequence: CASSLSQGGAYEQYF. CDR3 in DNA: TGTGCCAGCAGCTTAAGTCAGGGGGGAGCCTACGAGCAGTACTTC.

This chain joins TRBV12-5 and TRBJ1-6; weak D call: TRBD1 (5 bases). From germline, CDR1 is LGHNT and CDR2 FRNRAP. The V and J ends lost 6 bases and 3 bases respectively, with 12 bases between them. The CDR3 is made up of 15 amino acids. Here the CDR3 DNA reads TGTGCTAGTGGCGAAAATAGGGGCTATAATTCACCCCTCCACTTT. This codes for CASGENRGYNSPLHF.

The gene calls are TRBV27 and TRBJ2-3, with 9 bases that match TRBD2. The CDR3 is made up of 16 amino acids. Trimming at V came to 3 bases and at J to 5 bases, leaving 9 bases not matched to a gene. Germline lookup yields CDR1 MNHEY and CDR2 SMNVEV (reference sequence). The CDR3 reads CASSFVPAGGVDTQYF. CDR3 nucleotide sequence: TGTGCCAGCAGTTTTGTCCCCGCGGGAGGGGTAGATACGCAGTATTTT.

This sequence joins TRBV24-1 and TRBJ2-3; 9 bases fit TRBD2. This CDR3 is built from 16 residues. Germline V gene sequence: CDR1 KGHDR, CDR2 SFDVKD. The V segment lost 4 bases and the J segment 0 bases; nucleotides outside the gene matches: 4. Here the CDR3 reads CATSDWTSDSTDTQYF. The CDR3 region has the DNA TGTGCCACCAGTGACTGGACTAGCGACAGCACAGATACGCAGTATTTT.

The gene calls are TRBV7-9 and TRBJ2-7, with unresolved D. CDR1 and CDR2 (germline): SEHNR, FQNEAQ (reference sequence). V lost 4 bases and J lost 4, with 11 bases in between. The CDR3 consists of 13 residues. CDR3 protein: CASSSLKTYEQYF. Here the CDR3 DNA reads TGTGCCAGCAGCTCATTGAAGACATACGAGCAGTACTTC. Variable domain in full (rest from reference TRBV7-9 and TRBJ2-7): DTGVSQNPRHKITKRGQNVTFRCDPISEHNRLYWYRQTLGQGPEFLTYFQNEAQLEKSRLLSDRFSAERPKGSFSTLEIQRTEQGDSAMYLCASSSLKTYEQYFGPGTRLTVT.

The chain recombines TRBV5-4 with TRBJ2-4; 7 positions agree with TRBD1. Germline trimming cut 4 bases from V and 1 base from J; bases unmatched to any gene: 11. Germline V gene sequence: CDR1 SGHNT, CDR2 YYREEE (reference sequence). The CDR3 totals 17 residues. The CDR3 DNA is TGTGCCAGCAGCGCGGCCGGGGACAGCTGGGCCAAAAACATTCAGTACTTC. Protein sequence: CASSAAGDSWAKNIQYF.

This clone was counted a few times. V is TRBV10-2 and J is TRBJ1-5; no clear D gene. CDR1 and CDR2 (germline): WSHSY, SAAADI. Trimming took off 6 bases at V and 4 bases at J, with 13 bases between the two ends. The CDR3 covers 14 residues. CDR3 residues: CASSLLGGNQPQHF. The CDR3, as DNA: TGCGCCAGCAGCCTCCTAGGAGGGAATCAGCCCCAGCATTTT.

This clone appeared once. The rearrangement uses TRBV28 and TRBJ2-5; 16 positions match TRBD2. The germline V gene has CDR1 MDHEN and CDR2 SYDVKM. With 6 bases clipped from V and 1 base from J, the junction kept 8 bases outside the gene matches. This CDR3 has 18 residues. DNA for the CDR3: TGTGCCAGCAGCCCTGGGACTAGCGGGAGGGCTGTCCAAGAGACCCAGTACTTC. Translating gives CASSPGTSGRAVQETQYF.

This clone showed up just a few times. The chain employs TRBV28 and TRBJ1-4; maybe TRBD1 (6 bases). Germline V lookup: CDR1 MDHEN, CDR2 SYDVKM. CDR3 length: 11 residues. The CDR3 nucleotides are TGTGTGACAGGCATGAATGAAAAACTGTTTTTT. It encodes CVTGMNEKLFF.

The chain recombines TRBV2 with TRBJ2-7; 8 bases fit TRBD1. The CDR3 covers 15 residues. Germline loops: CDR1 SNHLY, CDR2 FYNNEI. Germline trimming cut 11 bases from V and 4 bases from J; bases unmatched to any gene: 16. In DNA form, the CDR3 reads TGTGCCTTTAACAACCAGGGGGCGGTTGAATACGAGCAGTACTTC. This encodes CAFNNQGAVEYEQYF. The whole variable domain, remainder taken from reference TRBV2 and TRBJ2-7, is EPEVTQTPSHQVTQMGQEVILRCVPISNHLYFYWYRQILGQKVEFLVSFYNNEISEKSEIFDDQFSVERPDGSNFTLKIRSTKLEDSAMYFCAFNNQGAVEYEQYFGPGTRLTVT.

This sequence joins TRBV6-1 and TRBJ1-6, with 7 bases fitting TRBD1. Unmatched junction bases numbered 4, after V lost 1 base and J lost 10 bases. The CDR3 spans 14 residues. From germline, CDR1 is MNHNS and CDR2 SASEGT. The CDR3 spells CASSEDRGRSPLHF. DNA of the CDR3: TGTGCCAGCAGTGAAGACAGGGGTCGGTCACCCCTCCACTTT.

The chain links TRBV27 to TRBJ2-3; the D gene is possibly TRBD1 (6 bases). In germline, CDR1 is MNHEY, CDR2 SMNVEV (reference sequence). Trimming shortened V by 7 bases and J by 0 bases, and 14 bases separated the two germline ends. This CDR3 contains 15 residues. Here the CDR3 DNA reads TGTGCCAGCACCACGACAGGATCTAGCACAGATACGCAGTATTTT. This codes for CASTTTGSSTDTQYF.

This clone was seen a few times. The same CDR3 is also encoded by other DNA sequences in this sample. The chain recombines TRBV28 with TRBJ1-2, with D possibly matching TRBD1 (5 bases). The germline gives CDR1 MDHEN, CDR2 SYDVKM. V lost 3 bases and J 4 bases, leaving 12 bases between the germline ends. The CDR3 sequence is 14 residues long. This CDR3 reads CASSFGGSIYGYTF. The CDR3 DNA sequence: TGTGCCAGCAGTTTTGGGGGGTCCATCTATGGCTACACCTTC.

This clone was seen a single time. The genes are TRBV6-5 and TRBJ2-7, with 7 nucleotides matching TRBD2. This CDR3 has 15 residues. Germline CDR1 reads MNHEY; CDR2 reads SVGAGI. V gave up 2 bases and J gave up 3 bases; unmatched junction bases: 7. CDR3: CASSYRGVIGYEQYF. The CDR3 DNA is TGTGCCAGCAGTTACCGGGGGGTTATCGGCTACGAGCAGTACTTC.

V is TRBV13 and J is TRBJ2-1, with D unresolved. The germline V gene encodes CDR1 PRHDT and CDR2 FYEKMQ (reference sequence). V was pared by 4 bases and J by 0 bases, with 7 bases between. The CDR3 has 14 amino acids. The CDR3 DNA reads TGTGCCAGCAGCTACCCGAGCTCCTACAATGAGCAGTTCTTC. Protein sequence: CASSYPSSYNEQFF.

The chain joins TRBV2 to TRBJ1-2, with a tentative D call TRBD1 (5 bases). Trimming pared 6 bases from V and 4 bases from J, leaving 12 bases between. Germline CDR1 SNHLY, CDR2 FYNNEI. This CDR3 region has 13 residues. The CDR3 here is CASSGGETYGYTF. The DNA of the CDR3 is TGTGCCAGCAGCGGGGGGGAAACCTATGGCTACACCTTC.

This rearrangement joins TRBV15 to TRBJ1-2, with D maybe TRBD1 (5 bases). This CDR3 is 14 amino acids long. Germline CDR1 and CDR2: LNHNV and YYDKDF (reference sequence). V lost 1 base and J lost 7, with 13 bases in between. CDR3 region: CATSRGQGLRGYTF. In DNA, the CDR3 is TGTGCCACCAGCAGAGGCCAGGGACTACGTGGCTACACCTTC.

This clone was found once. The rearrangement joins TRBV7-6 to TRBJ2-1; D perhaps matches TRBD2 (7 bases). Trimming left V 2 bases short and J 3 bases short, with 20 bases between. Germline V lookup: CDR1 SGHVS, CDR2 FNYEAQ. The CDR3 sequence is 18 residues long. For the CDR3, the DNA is TGTGCCAGCAGCTTAAGGGGGAGGGGACTCCCAAACTACAATGAGCAGTTCTTC. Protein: CASSLRGRGLPNYNEQFF.

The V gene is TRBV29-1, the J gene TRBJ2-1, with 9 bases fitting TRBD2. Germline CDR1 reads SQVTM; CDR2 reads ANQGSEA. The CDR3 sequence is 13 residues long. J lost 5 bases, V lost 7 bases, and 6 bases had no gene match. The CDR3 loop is CSGSGSANNEQFF. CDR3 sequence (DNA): TGCAGCGGTAGCGGGAGTGCCAACAATGAGCAGTTCTTC.

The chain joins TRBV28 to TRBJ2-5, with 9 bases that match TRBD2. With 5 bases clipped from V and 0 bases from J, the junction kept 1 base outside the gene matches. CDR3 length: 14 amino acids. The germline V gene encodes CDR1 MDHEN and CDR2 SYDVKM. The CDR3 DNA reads TGTGCCAGCAGTCGCGGGGGGGACCAAGAGACCCAGTACTTC. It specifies CASSRGGDQETQYF.

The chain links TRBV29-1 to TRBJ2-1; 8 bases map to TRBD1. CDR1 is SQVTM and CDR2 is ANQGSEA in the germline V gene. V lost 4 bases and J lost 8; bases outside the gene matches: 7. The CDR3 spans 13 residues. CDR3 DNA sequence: TGCAGCGTTGTTGGACAGGGCGGCCATGAGCAGTTCTTC. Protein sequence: CSVVGQGGHEQFF.

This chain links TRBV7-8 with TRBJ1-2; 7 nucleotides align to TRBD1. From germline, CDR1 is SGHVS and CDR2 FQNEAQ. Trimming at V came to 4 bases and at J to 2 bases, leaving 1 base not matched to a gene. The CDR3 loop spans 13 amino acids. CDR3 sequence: CASSSTGNYGYTF. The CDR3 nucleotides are TGTGCCAGCAGCTCGACAGGGAACTATGGCTACACCTTC. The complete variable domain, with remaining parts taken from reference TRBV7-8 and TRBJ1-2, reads GAGVSQSPRYKVAKRGQDVALRCDPISGHVSLFWYQQALGQGPEFLTYFQNEAQLDKSGLPSDRFFAERPEGSVSTLKIQRTQQEDSAVYLCASSSTGNYGYTFGSGTRLTVV.

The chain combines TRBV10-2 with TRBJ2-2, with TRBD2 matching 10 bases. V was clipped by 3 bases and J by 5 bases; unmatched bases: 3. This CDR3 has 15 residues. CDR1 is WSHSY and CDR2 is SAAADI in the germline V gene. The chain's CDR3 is CASSDSGRDTGELFF. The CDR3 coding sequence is TGCGCCAGCAGTGACAGCGGGAGGGATACCGGGGAGCTGTTTTTT.

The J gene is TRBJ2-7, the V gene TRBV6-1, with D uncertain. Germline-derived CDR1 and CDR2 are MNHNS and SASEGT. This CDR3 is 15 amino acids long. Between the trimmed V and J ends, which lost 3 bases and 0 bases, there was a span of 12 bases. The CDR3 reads CASSELSLSSYEQYF. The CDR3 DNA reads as TGTGCCAGCAGTGAGTTGAGCCTAAGCTCCTACGAGCAGTACTTC.

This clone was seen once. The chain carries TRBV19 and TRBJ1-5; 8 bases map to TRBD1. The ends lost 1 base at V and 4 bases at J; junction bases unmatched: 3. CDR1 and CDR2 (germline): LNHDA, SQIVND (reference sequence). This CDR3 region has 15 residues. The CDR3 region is CASSIGTGQNQPQHF. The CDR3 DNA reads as TGTGCCAGTAGTATAGGGACAGGGCAGAATCAGCCCCAGCATTTT.